The 18 T cell receptor beta chains reported below all come from one sample, sequenced in a study of shared clonotypes between healthy human individuals (dated by TCRdb to the early 2020s). Receptor libraries were prepared by the immunoSEQ multiplex PCR assay. TCRdb took this table from immuneACCESS and kept in-frame rearrangements with V and J called. Such tables lack part of the clones; where checked against another copy, unresolved V genes explain under half of the gap, and the rest is unexplained. The sample has hundreds of thousands of clones on record, about three quarters of them singletons. The top ten clonotypes cover under 2% of the sample. Specimen: memory CD4+ T cells sorted from blood. In light of the paper, this sample's cell subset or site label describes: CD45RA-negative fraction. These receptors were taken from a woman under 40 in good health.

The V and J genes are TRBV4-2 and TRBJ1-5; no firm D call. Germline V CDR1 and CDR2: LGHNA, YNFKEQ. The CDR3 has 15 residues. Deletions cut 0 bases from V and 10 bases from J, with 16 bases between. CDR3 sequence (DNA): TGTGCCAGCAGCCAAGATCTTGGGCCCAGCTCCCCCCAGCATTTT. Protein: CASSQDLGPSSPQHF.

This sequence joins TRBV7-8 and TRBJ2-7; the match to TRBD1 covers 8 bases. The CDR3 runs to 14 residues. Germline V gene data show CDR1 as SGHVS and CDR2 as FQNEAQ. Unmatched junction bases numbered 1, after V lost 1 base and J lost 2 bases. CDR3 sequence: CASSLDRGAYEQYF. CDR3 nucleotides: TGTGCCAGCAGCTTAGACAGGGGGGCCTACGAGCAGTACTTC.

This chain connects TRBV28 to TRBJ1-2; the D gene is possibly TRBD1 (5 bases). CDR1 and CDR2 (germline): MDHEN, SYDVKM. The germline V and J ends were trimmed by 6 bases and 7 bases, with 12 bases remaining between them. There are 12 residues in the CDR3. The CDR3 sequence is CASRSGVAGYTF. The CDR3 nucleotides read TGTGCCAGCAGGTCGGGGGTGGCTGGCTACACCTTC.

This clone was seen a single time. The rearrangement uses TRBV5-1 and TRBJ2-1, with 12 bases aligning to TRBD2. CDR1 is SGHRS, CDR2 YFSETQ, per germline. The trim removed 4 bases at V and 4 bases at J, leaving 12 bases unmatched. There are 18 residues in the CDR3. The CDR3 region has the DNA TGCGCCAGCAGCCAGGTCCCTGGACTAGCGGGGTCTTACAATGAGCAGTTCTTC. It translates to CASSQVPGLAGSYNEQFF.

This rearrangement joins TRBV29-1 to TRBJ2-1; possible D gene TRBD2, 5 bases. Trimming cost V 8 bases and J 2 bases, with 16 bases left between them. This CDR3 region has 14 residues. Germline V gene data show CDR1 as SQVTM and CDR2 as ANQGSEA. This CDR3 reads CSFRRLEAYNEQFF. The DNA of the CDR3 is TGCAGCTTTCGGAGGTTGGAGGCCTACAATGAGCAGTTCTTC.

This chain uses TRBV6-4 with TRBJ2-3, with D possibly TRBD2 on 5 matching bases. The ends were cut back, 5 bases at V and 3 bases at J, with 18 bases in the middle. Germline lookup yields CDR1 MRHNA and CDR2 SNTAGT. This CDR3 contains 16 residues. The CDR3: CASSPSSSLPTDTQYF. The CDR3 coding sequence is TGTGCCAGCAGTCCGTCGTCTAGCTTACCTACAGATACGCAGTATTTT.

For this clone: The same CDR3 can be traced to other DNA sequences in this sample. The chain carries TRBV28 and TRBJ2-5; D call uncertain. The V gene lost 3 bases and the J gene lost 5 bases, with 4 bases spanning the gap. The length of the CDR3 is 11 residues. CDR1 is MDHEN and CDR2 is SYDVKM in the germline V gene. This CDR3 is CASSLGETQYF. In nucleotides, the CDR3 is TGTGCCAGCAGTTTGGGCGAGACCCAGTACTTC.

This clone was observed a single time. This chain joins TRBV5-4 and TRBJ2-3; D ambiguous. The CDR3 has 15 residues. Trimming left V 3 bases short and J 2 bases short, with 13 bases between. The germline V gene has CDR1 SGHNT and CDR2 YYREEE (reference sequence). CDR3 in DNA: TGTGCCAGCAGCTATAACAACCGGGCCACAGATACGCAGTATTTT. Translated, it gives CASSYNNRATDTQYF.

This clone was seen a few times. V gene TRBV10-3 combines with J gene TRBJ2-7, with TRBD2 matching 13 bases. Trimming cost V 6 bases and J 4 bases; bases outside gene matches: 6. Germline lookup yields CDR1 ENHRY and CDR2 SYGVKD. The CDR3 has 15 amino acids. This CDR3 is CAIRQTSGRRYEQYF. The CDR3 coding sequence is TGTGCCATCAGGCAGACTAGCGGGAGGCGTTACGAGCAGTACTTC.

This chain uses TRBV28 with TRBJ2-4; D tentatively reads TRBD1 or TRBD2 (6 bases each). This CDR3 has 16 amino acids. V was shortened by 5 bases and J by 10 bases, with 24 bases between the two germline ends. From germline, CDR1 is MDHEN and CDR2 SYDVKM. Here the CDR3 DNA reads TGTGCCAGCAGTCCCCGAACCGGGCCAAGGGGGAGGATTCAGTACTTC. Translated, it gives CASSPRTGPRGRIQYF. Full variable domain (outside the CDR3, taken from reference TRBV28 and TRBJ2-4): DVKVTQSSRYLVKRTGEKVFLECVQDMDHENMFWYRQDPGLGLRLIYFSYDVKMKEKGDIPEGYSVSREKKERFSLILESASTNQTSMYLCASSPRTGPRGRIQYFGAGTRLSVL.

This clone was detected a few times. This chain links TRBV7-2 with TRBJ2-2; the D is unclear. Trimming took 3 bases from V and 2 from J, leaving 16 bases between them. Per germline, CDR1 SGHTA and CDR2 FQGNSA. There are 17 residues in the CDR3. This CDR3 is CASSLTKFARNTGELFF. The CDR3, as DNA: TGTGCCAGCAGCTTGACAAAGTTCGCACGAAACACCGGGGAGCTGTTTTTT.

This chain links TRBV19 with TRBJ1-3; no clear D. With 3 bases removed from V and 4 bases from J, the gap between germline ends came to 10 bases. The germline V gene has CDR1 LNHDA and CDR2 SQIVND (reference sequence). The CDR3 loop spans 14 amino acids. The CDR3: CASSMAGSGNTIYF. CDR3 sequence (DNA): TGTGCCAGTAGTATGGCGGGATCCGGAAACACCATATATTTT.

V and J are TRBV5-8 and TRBJ1-5; D unclear. The length of the CDR3 is 15 residues. Deletions cut 0 bases from V and 1 base from J, with 8 bases between. Per germline, CDR1 SGHTS and CDR2 YDEGEE. The CDR3 DNA sequence: TGTGCCAGCAGCTTGGAGCAGATGAGCAATCAGCCCCAGCATTTT. Encoded protein: CASSLEQMSNQPQHF.

The V and J genes are TRBV9 and TRBJ2-3, with 10 bases fitting TRBD1. The CDR3 runs 15 residues. Germline V gene sequence: CDR1 SGDLS, CDR2 YYNGEE. The ends lost 1 base at V and 3 bases at J; junction bases unmatched: 2. DNA for the CDR3: TGTGCCAGCAGCGTATCGGGACAGGGGACAGATACGCAGTATTTT. This sequence encodes CASSVSGQGTDTQYF.

The CDR3 is CASSRGQGNPDTQYF. CDR3 bases: TGTGCCAGCAGCCGGGGACAGGGAAATCCAGATACGCAGTATTTT. This chain links TRBV5-4 with TRBJ2-3; TRBD1 matches at 9 bases. CDR1 and CDR2 (germline): SGHNT, YYREEE (reference sequence). This CDR3 is 15 amino acids long. J gave up 4 bases and V 4 bases, and 7 bases lay outside the gene matches.

The V call is TRBV11-2, the J call TRBJ2-1, with D possibly being TRBD1 or TRBD2 (6 bases each). Germline lookup yields CDR1 SGHAT and CDR2 FQNNGV. Trimming cost V 0 bases and J 5 bases, with 11 bases left between them. There are 15 residues in the CDR3. The CDR3 reads CASSLEGAGHNEQFF. The CDR3 DNA sequence: TGTGCCAGCAGCTTAGAGGGGGCGGGGCACAATGAGCAGTTCTTC. Together with reference TRBV11-2 and TRBJ2-1, the CDR3 gives the full variable domain: EAGVAQSPRYKIIEKRQSVAFWCNPISGHATLYWYQQILGQGPKLLIQFQNNGVVDDSQLPKDRFSAERLKGVDSTLKIQPAKLEDSAVYLCASSLEGAGHNEQFFGPGTRLTVL.

This sequence joins TRBV11-2 and TRBJ2-3, with D possibly being TRBD2 (6 bases). The CDR3 totals 15 residues. V dropped 6 bases and J dropped 4 bases, with 17 bases sitting between them. Germline assignment: CDR1 SGHAT and CDR2 FQNNGV. The chain's CDR3 is CASRPLGTLADTQYF. The CDR3 bases are TGTGCCAGCAGGCCATTAGGGACTCTAGCAGATACGCAGTATTTT.

The chain has TRBV12-5 and TRBJ2-2; TRBD2 aligns across 12 bases. Germline trimming cut 4 bases from V and 6 bases from J; bases unmatched to any gene: 6. CDR1 is LGHNT and CDR2 is FRNRAP in the germline V gene. The CDR3 consists of 16 residues. CDR3 DNA sequence: TGTGCTAGTGGTTGGTGGACTAGCGGGATCCCCGGGGAGCTGTTTTTT. This sequence encodes CASGWWTSGIPGELFF.